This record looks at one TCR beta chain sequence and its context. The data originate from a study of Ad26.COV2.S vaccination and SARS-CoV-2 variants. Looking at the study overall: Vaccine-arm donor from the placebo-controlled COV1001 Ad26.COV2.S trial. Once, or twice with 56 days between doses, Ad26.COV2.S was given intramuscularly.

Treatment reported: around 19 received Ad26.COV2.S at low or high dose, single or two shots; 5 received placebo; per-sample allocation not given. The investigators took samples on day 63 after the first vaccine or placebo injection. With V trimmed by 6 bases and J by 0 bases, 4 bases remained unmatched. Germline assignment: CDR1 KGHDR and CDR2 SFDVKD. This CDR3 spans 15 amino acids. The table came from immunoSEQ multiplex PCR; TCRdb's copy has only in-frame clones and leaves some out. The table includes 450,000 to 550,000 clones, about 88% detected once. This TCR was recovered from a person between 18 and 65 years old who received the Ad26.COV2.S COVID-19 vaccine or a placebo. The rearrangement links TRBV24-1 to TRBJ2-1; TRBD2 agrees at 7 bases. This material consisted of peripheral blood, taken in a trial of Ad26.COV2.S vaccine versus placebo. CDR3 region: CATSRRGSSYNEQFF. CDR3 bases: TGTGCCACCAGTCGGCGGGGGAGCTCCTACAATGAGCAGTTCTTC.